The 20 T cell receptor beta chains below all came from one sample that was sequenced in a study of shared clonotypes between healthy human individuals. Sequencing used immunoSEQ multiplex PCR; TCRdb keeps in-frame clones, though not all of them. The data contain fewer than 850,000 clones, 90% of them singletons. Specimen: memory CD8+ T cells from PBMCs. Noted subset: CD45RO+ cells pooled with CCR7-negative TemRA cells. Source of these receptors: a man younger than 35 in good health. Some clones in this sample may be carry-over from other donors' samples.

V is TRBV21-1 and J is TRBJ1-1; the table names TRBD1, a call not compared with the DNA. TRBV21-1 has pseudogene status. The CDR3 length is 15 residues. Written as DNA, the CDR3 is TGTGCCAGCAGCAGAGGACAGGGGATGAACACTGAAGCTTTCTTT. This translates into CASSRGQGMNTEAFF.

This chain links TRBV11-2 with TRBJ2-7; unclear D gene. Trimming took 1 base from V and 0 from J, leaving 7 bases between them. CDR1 SGHAT and CDR2 FQNNGV come from the germline V gene. The length of the CDR3 is 14 residues. The CDR3 loop reads CASSLGLVSYEQYF. The CDR3, as DNA: TGTGCCAGCAGCTTAGGTTTGGTCTCCTACGAGCAGTACTTC. Supplemented by reference TRBV11-2 and TRBJ2-7, the full variable domain reads EAGVAQSPRYKIIEKRQSVAFWCNPISGHATLYWYQQILGQGPKLLIQFQNNGVVDDSQLPKDRFSAERLKGVDSTLKIQPAKLEDSAVYLCASSLGLVSYEQYFGPGTRLTVT.

The rearrangement links TRBV10-3 to TRBJ2-6, with unresolved D. The CDR3 spans 15 residues. The V end was cut by 6 bases, the J end by 3 bases, with 12 bases between. CDR1 is ENHRY, CDR2 SYGVKD, per germline. The CDR3 spells CAISKVGSGANVLTF. The CDR3 coding sequence is TGTGCCATCAGCAAGGTGGGAAGTGGGGCCAACGTCCTGACTTTC.

This chain joins TRBV28 and TRBJ2-7; D unresolved. There are 14 residues in the CDR3. With 2 bases removed from V and 3 bases from J, the gap between germline ends came to 11 bases. Germline V lookup: CDR1 MDHEN, CDR2 SYDVKM. CDR3 residues: CASSLMDEIYEQYF. The CDR3 nucleotides read TGTGCCAGCAGTTTAATGGACGAGATCTACGAGCAGTACTTC. Variable domain in full (rest from reference TRBV28 and TRBJ2-7): DVKVTQSSRYLVKRTGEKVFLECVQDMDHENMFWYRQDPGLGLRLIYFSYDVKMKEKGDIPEGYSVSREKKERFSLILESASTNQTSMYLCASSLMDEIYEQYFGPGTRLTVT.

This clone was seen a single time. The J gene is TRBJ1-4, the V gene TRBV5-1; 8 positions match TRBD1. Trimming took 5 bases from V and 5 from J; bases not matched to a gene: 8. This CDR3 has 15 amino acids. Germline CDR1 reads SGHRS; CDR2 reads YFSETQ. CDR3 in amino acids: CASRHDRGLNEKLFF. DNA of the CDR3: TGCGCCAGCAGGCACGACAGGGGTTTAAATGAAAAACTGTTTTTT. Looking up the rest from reference TRBV5-1 and TRBJ1-4 gives the full variable domain: KAGVTQTPRYLIKTRGQQVTLSCSPISGHRSVSWYQQTPGQGLQFLFEYFSETQRNKGNFPGRFSGRQFSNSRSEMNVSTLELGDSALYLCASRHDRGLNEKLFFGSGTQLSVL.

The chain carries TRBV7-9 and TRBJ2-3; D unresolved. The CDR3 length is 10 residues. Germline lookup yields CDR1 SEHNR and CDR2 FQNEAQ (reference sequence). V lost 4 bases and J 8 bases, leaving 4 bases between the germline ends. CDR3 sequence (DNA): TGTGCCAGCAGCTCCGGTACGCAGTATTTT. Translation gives CASSSGTQYF.

The chain couples TRBV25-1 to TRBJ2-1; 8 bases are a match to TRBD2. CDR1 is MGHDK and CDR2 is SYGVNS in the germline V gene. This CDR3 has 16 residues. The junction had 11 bases not matched to a gene; V was cut back by 7 bases and J by 3 bases. This CDR3 reads CASNPTSAKYYNEQFF. In DNA form, the CDR3 reads TGTGCCAGCAACCCGACTAGCGCTAAATACTACAATGAGCAGTTCTTC.

V usage is TRBV9 and J usage is TRBJ2-3; 9 bases map to TRBD2. Losses at the gene ends were 4 bases for V and 1 base for J; bases not matched to a gene: 4. Germline assignment: CDR1 SGDLS and CDR2 YYNGEE. The CDR3 is 15 amino acids. CDR3 sequence (DNA): TGTGCCAGCAGCCCCTGGACTAGCGGCACAGATACGCAGTATTTT. Translated: CASSPWTSGTDTQYF.

This clone was counted once. The V call is TRBV10-3, the J call TRBJ2-7, with 7 nucleotides matching TRBD1. The CDR3 covers 14 residues. Per the germline V gene, CDR1 is ENHRY and CDR2 is SYGVKD. Trimming at V came to 3 bases and at J to 3 bases, leaving 5 bases not matched to a gene. CDR3 sequence (DNA): TGTGCCATCAGTGAAGTCAGGGGGAGCTACGAGCAGTACTTC. Translated, it gives CAISEVRGSYEQYF.

The V call is TRBV4-2, the J call TRBJ2-1, with 8 bases identical to TRBD1. The germline gives CDR1 LGHNA, CDR2 YNFKEQ. V dropped 4 bases and J dropped 1; count of bases not matched to a gene: 6. There are 16 residues in the CDR3. CDR3 in amino acids: CASSPTQGGSYNEQFF. The CDR3 DNA reads TGTGCCAGCAGCCCAACACAGGGGGGATCCTACAATGAGCAGTTCTTC.

This clone appeared a few times. This chain uses TRBV7-9 with TRBJ1-1; 8 bases align to TRBD1. There are 16 residues in the CDR3. The V gene end was trimmed by 5 bases and the J gene end by 1 base; junction bases not matched to a gene: 9. Germline-derived CDR1 and CDR2 are SEHNR and FQNEAQ (reference sequence). Here the CDR3 DNA reads TGTGCCAGCAGCCATCGGACAGGGAGGGAGAACACTGAAGCTTTCTTT. It specifies CASSHRTGRENTEAFF.

The CDR3 loop is CASSPRTSGLLSYEQYF. CDR3 in DNA: TGTGCCAGCAGCCCCAGGACTAGCGGGTTGCTCTCCTACGAGCAGTACTTC. The gene calls are TRBV7-2 and TRBJ2-7, with 11 bases that match TRBD2. The CDR3 is made up of 17 amino acids. V lost 5 bases, J lost 0 bases, and 9 bases stayed unmatched. Germline V gene data show CDR1 as SGHTA and CDR2 as FQGNSA.

This chain links TRBV7-3 with TRBJ2-2; 9 positions match TRBD1. Germline-derived CDR1 and CDR2 are SGHTA and FQGTGA. The CDR3 is 15 amino acids. Germline trimming cut 3 bases from V and 5 bases from J; bases unmatched to any gene: 4. The CDR3 loop reads CASSFSDRGTGELFF. DNA of the CDR3: TGTGCCAGCAGCTTTTCGGACAGGGGAACCGGGGAGCTGTTTTTT.

V gene TRBV27 combines with J gene TRBJ2-7; D is undetermined. V shed 5 bases and J shed 0 bases, with 8 bases lying between them. The germline gives CDR1 MNHEY, CDR2 SMNVEV (reference sequence). This CDR3 spans 13 amino acids. CDR3 sequence: CASSQGHSYEQYF. The CDR3, as DNA: TGTGCCAGCAGTCAAGGTCACTCCTACGAGCAGTACTTC.

The rearrangement links TRBV5-6 to TRBJ1-2; D gene ambiguous. Trimming took 1 base from V and 5 from J, leaving 9 bases between them. From germline, CDR1 is SGHDT and CDR2 YYEEEE. The CDR3 runs to 13 residues. The CDR3 spells CASSLSGGYGYTF. CDR3 DNA: TGTGCCAGCAGCTTGTCGGGAGGGTATGGCTACACCTTC.

The chain employs TRBV28 and TRBJ2-1; D is ambiguous. CDR3 length equals 13 residues. Germline V gives CDR1 MDHEN, CDR2 SYDVKM. V dropped 5 bases and J dropped 6 bases, with 11 bases sitting between them. The CDR3 sequence is CASSLPGSNEQFF. Here the CDR3 DNA reads TGTGCCAGCAGTCTCCCCGGTAGCAATGAGCAGTTCTTC.

The chain combines TRBV19 with TRBJ1-1; TRBD1 might be the D (6 bases). Germline assignment: CDR1 LNHDA and CDR2 SQIVND (reference sequence). This CDR3 has 17 amino acids. V shed 1 base and J shed 0 bases, with 15 bases lying between them. The CDR3 region is CASSIGRTASLNTEAFF. The DNA for the CDR3 is TGTGCCAGTAGTATAGGGAGGACAGCAAGTTTGAACACTGAAGCTTTCTTT.

V usage is TRBV19 and J usage is TRBJ2-7; D remains ambiguous. This CDR3 comprises 15 residues. The germline gives CDR1 LNHDA, CDR2 SQIVND (reference sequence). V dropped 3 bases and J dropped 3 bases, with 15 bases sitting between them. The CDR3 spells CASSITIYGGYEQYF. The CDR3, as DNA: TGTGCCAGTAGTATTACCATCTACGGTGGCTACGAGCAGTACTTC.

A note on this clone: Given the absence of the conserved phenylalanine or tryptophan at the CDR3 end, a read error is likely. The chain combines TRBV6-5 with TRBJ1-1, with 10 bases that match TRBD1. The germline V gene has CDR1 MNHEY and CDR2 SVGAGI. This CDR3 region has 13 residues. Unmatched junction bases numbered 5, after V lost 6 bases and J lost 7 bases. The DNA for the CDR3 is TGTGCCAGCAGACGCGACAGGGGGCTTGAAGCTTTCCTT. Its protein is CASRRDRGLEAFL.

The genes are TRBV7-9 and TRBJ1-4; unclear D gene. V lost 2 bases and J lost 8, with 6 bases in between. Germline V CDR1 and CDR2: SEHNR, FQNEAQ (reference sequence). This CDR3 has 12 amino acids. CDR3 in amino acids: CASSLRGEKLFF. The CDR3 nucleotides read TGTGCCAGCAGCTTAAGAGGCGAAAAACTGTTTTTT.